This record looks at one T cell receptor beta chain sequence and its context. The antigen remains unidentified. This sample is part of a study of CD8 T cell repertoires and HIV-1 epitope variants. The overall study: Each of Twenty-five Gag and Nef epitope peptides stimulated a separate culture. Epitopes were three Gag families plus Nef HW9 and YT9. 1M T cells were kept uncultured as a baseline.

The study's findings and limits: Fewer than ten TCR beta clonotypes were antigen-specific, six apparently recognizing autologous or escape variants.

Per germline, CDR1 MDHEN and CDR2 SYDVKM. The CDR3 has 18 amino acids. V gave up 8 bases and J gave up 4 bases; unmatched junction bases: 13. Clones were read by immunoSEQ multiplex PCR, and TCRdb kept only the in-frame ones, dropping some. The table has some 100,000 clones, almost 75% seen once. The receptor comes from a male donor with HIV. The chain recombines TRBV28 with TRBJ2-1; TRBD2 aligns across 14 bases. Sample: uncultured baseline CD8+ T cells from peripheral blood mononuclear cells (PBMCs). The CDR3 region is CASHKKLRTSGRYNEQFF. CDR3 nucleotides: TGTGCCAGCCATAAAAAACTCCGGACTAGCGGGAGGTACAATGAGCAGTTCTTC.